These T cell receptor beta chains were read from a single sample in a study of blood T cell repertoires in COVID-19. Sequencing used immunoSEQ multiplex PCR; TCRdb keeps in-frame clones, though not all of them. The sample lists about 200,000 clones, roughly 82% occurring once. The source material was peripheral blood. The receptors derive from a woman aged 55-70 years with COVID-19, enrolled during active disease. Both conserved end residues are part of each CDR3. Each record gives: clone size, D gene, V gene, J gene, CDR3 protein, CDR3 DNA. A D gene is named only where the DNA matches it firmly. Clone size is given for some rows only: seen once, a few or many times, or a class if the clone is expanded.

abundance: NA; d_gene: NA; v_gene: TRBV5-6; j_gene: TRBJ1-3; CDR3aa: CASRLFALSSGNTIYF; CDR3nt: TGTGCGAGCCGTCTCTTCGCCCTAAGCTCTGGAAACACCATATATTTT
abundance: NA; d_gene: TRBD2; v_gene: TRBV20-1; j_gene: TRBJ2-5; CDR3aa: CSASPLTSGQETQYF; CDR3nt: TGCAGTGCTAGTCCCCTCACTAGCGGCCAAGAGACCCAGTACTTC
abundance: NA; d_gene: TRBD1; v_gene: TRBV18; j_gene: TRBJ1-5; CDR3aa: CASSPGTGGRQPQHF; CDR3nt: TGTGCCAGCTCACCAGGGACAGGGGGACGGCAGCCCCAGCATTTT
abundance: NA; d_gene: TRBD1; v_gene: TRBV5-8; j_gene: TRBJ2-7; CDR3aa: CASSLAGTAYEQYF; CDR3nt: TGTGCCAGCAGCTTGGCCGGGACAGCCTACGAGCAGTACTTC
abundance: NA; d_gene: NA; v_gene: TRBV5-1; j_gene: TRBJ2-1; CDR3aa: CASSLGTQLNEQFF; CDR3nt: TGCGCCAGCAGCCTGGGGACTCAGCTTAATGAGCAGTTCTTC
abundance: NA; d_gene: NA; v_gene: TRBV29-1; j_gene: TRBJ1-4; CDR3aa: CSVEAPAGEKLFF; CDR3nt: TGCAGCGTCGAGGCCCCGGCGGGTGAAAAACTGTTTTTT
abundance: NA; d_gene: TRBD1; v_gene: TRBV27; j_gene: TRBJ2-3; CDR3aa: CASIRQGMGADTQYF; CDR3nt: TGTGCCAGCATACGACAGGGAATGGGCGCAGATACGCAGTATTTT
abundance: NA; d_gene: TRBD2; v_gene: TRBV7-8; j_gene: TRBJ2-7; CDR3aa: CASSSSDLTRAGVDEQYF; CDR3nt: TGTGCCAGCAGCTCATCGGACCTCACTAGGGCGGGAGTGGACGAGCAGTACTTC
abundance: NA; d_gene: NA; v_gene: TRBV20-1; j_gene: TRBJ1-4; CDR3aa: CSASIVENEKLFF; CDR3nt: TGCAGTGCTAGTATTGTTGAGAATGAAAAACTGTTTTTT
abundance: NA; d_gene: TRBD1; v_gene: TRBV7-9; j_gene: TRBJ1-2; CDR3aa: CASSLWDRVDTYGYTF; CDR3nt: TGTGCCAGCAGCTTATGGGACAGGGTGGACACCTATGGCTACACCTTC
abundance: NA; d_gene: TRBD1; v_gene: TRBV24-1; j_gene: TRBJ1-5; CDR3aa: CAASRGNQPQHF; CDR3nt: TGTGCCGCTTCCAGGGGGAATCAGCCCCAGCATTTT
abundance: NA; d_gene: NA; v_gene: TRBV5-6; j_gene: TRBJ2-1; CDR3aa: CASSLVQINEQFF; CDR3nt: TGTGCCAGCAGCTTGGTCCAGATCAATGAGCAGTTCTTC
abundance: NA; d_gene: NA; v_gene: TRBV2; j_gene: TRBJ2-5; CDR3aa: CASSVSRGEKETQYF; CDR3nt: TGTGCCAGCAGTGTAAGCAGGGGGGAGAAAGAGACCCAGTACTTC
abundance: NA; d_gene: TRBD1; v_gene: TRBV5-1; j_gene: TRBJ2-2; CDR3aa: CASSSRQGRGTGELFF; CDR3nt: TGCGCCAGCAGCTCACGACAGGGAAGAGGGACCGGGGAGCTGTTTTTT
abundance: NA; d_gene: NA; v_gene: TRBV7-8; j_gene: TRBJ2-5; CDR3aa: CASSLRDWLQETQYF; CDR3nt: TGTGCCAGCAGCCTCCGGGACTGGTTACAAGAGACCCAGTACTTC
abundance: NA; d_gene: TRBD1; v_gene: TRBV28; j_gene: TRBJ1-2; CDR3aa: CASLADRGPTNYGYTF; CDR3nt: TGTGCCAGCCTAGCGGACAGGGGGCCCACTAACTATGGCTACACCTTC
abundance: NA; d_gene: TRBD2; v_gene: TRBV7-3; j_gene: TRBJ2-1; CDR3aa: CASSLTPTSGFYNEQFF; CDR3nt: TGTGCCAGCAGCTTAACTCCCACTAGCGGGTTCTACAATGAGCAGTTCTTC
abundance: NA; d_gene: TRBD1; v_gene: TRBV5-1; j_gene: TRBJ1-6; CDR3aa: CASSPGGTGILESLHF; CDR3nt: TGCGCCAGCAGCCCGGGCGGGACAGGGATTCTCGAATCCCTCCACTTT
abundance: NA; d_gene: NA; v_gene: TRBV7-2; j_gene: TRBJ2-1; CDR3aa: CASSSATTSNGGWINEQFF; CDR3nt: TGTGCCAGCAGCTCGGCCACGACATCTAATGGGGGGTGGATCAATGAGCAGTTCTTC
abundance: NA; d_gene: TRBD1; v_gene: TRBV24-1; j_gene: TRBJ1-5; CDR3aa: CATRGGVRDRVNQPQHF; CDR3nt: TGTGCCACCAGGGGAGGGGTGAGGGACAGGGTAAATCAGCCCCAGCATTTT
abundance: NA; d_gene: TRBD1; v_gene: TRBV19; j_gene: TRBJ2-7; CDR3aa: CASSQALRDRSYEQYF; CDR3nt: TGTGCCAGTAGTCAAGCCCTCCGGGACAGGTCCTACGAGCAGTACTTC
abundance: NA; d_gene: NA; v_gene: TRBV10-1; j_gene: TRBJ2-2; CDR3aa: CASRDSRGELFF; CDR3nt: TGCGCCAGCAGGGACAGCCGCGGGGAGCTGTTTTTT
abundance: once; d_gene: TRBD1; v_gene: TRBV7-2; j_gene: TRBJ2-4; CDR3aa: CASSSDRGRDQYF; CDR3nt: TGTGCCAGCAGCTCCGACAGGGGCCGGGACCAGTACTTC
abundance: NA; d_gene: TRBD2; v_gene: TRBV20-1; j_gene: TRBJ2-3; CDR3aa: CSARRTSGQYF; CDR3nt: TGCAGTGCTAGACGGACTAGCGGACAGTATTTT
abundance: NA; d_gene: NA; v_gene: TRBV7-2; j_gene: TRBJ2-2; CDR3aa: CASSLDMRTGELFF; CDR3nt: TGTGCCAGCAGCTTAGATATGCGGACCGGGGAGCTGTTTTTT
abundance: NA; d_gene: NA; v_gene: TRBV7-9; j_gene: TRBJ1-1; CDR3aa: CASTALGQGSEAFF; CDR3nt: TGTGCCAGCACCGCGCTCGGGCAGGGGTCTGAAGCTTTCTTT
abundance: NA; d_gene: NA; v_gene: TRBV18; j_gene: TRBJ1-5; CDR3aa: CASSLDRGTVSNQPQHF; CDR3nt: TGTGCCAGCTCACTCGACCGCGGGACGGTTAGCAATCAGCCCCAGCATTTT
abundance: NA; d_gene: NA; v_gene: TRBV14; j_gene: TRBJ1-3; CDR3aa: CASSFYQTAFSGNTIYF; CDR3nt: TGTGCCAGCAGCTTTTACCAGACAGCATTCTCTGGAAACACCATATATTTT
abundance: NA; d_gene: NA; v_gene: TRBV9; j_gene: TRBJ1-2; CDR3aa: CASSTQNRYGYTF; CDR3nt: TGTGCCAGCAGCACACAGAACCGCTATGGCTACACCTTC
abundance: few; d_gene: NA; v_gene: TRBV6-1; j_gene: TRBJ1-5; CDR3aa: CASSDIPGQPQHF; CDR3nt: TGTGCCAGCAGTGACATCCCAGGCCAGCCCCAGCATTTT
abundance: NA; d_gene: TRBD2; v_gene: TRBV11-2; j_gene: TRBJ2-1; CDR3aa: CASSRGLAGGGIEQFF; CDR3nt: TGTGCCAGCAGCAGAGGACTAGCGGGGGGAGGAATAGAGCAGTTCTTC
abundance: NA; d_gene: TRBD1; v_gene: TRBV5-5; j_gene: TRBJ1-2; CDR3aa: CASSSPGQGIYGYTF; CDR3nt: TGTGCCAGCAGCTCGCCGGGACAGGGGATTTATGGCTACACCTTC
abundance: NA; d_gene: NA; v_gene: TRBV11-3; j_gene: TRBJ2-1; CDR3aa: CASSLVRNEQFF; CDR3nt: TGTGCCAGCAGCTTAGTCCGGAATGAGCAGTTCTTC
abundance: NA; d_gene: TRBD1; v_gene: TRBV7-2; j_gene: TRBJ1-2; CDR3aa: CASSVYRDRGVDYGYTF; CDR3nt: TGTGCCAGCAGCGTATACCGGGACAGGGGAGTTGACTATGGCTACACCTTC
abundance: NA; d_gene: TRBD2; v_gene: TRBV24-1; j_gene: TRBJ2-3; CDR3aa: CATSDRKAGGSTDTQYF; CDR3nt: TGTGCCACCAGTGATCGAAAAGCGGGGGGCAGCACAGATACGCAGTATTTT
abundance: once; d_gene: TRBD1; v_gene: TRBV6-1; j_gene: TRBJ1-1; CDR3aa: CASSDLVTGQIMNTEAFF; CDR3nt: TGTGCCAGCAGTGACCTGGTAACGGGACAGATCATGAACACTGAAGCTTTCTTT
abundance: NA; d_gene: NA; v_gene: TRBV30; j_gene: TRBJ1-5; CDR3aa: CAWSVYRTDQPQHF; CDR3nt: TGTGCCTGGAGTGTTTACAGAACCGATCAGCCCCAGCATTTT
abundance: NA; d_gene: TRBD1; v_gene: TRBV5-1; j_gene: TRBJ1-1; CDR3aa: CASSRDRANTEAFF; CDR3nt: TGCGCCAGCAGCCGGGACAGGGCAAACACTGAAGCTTTCTTT
abundance: NA; d_gene: TRBD2; v_gene: TRBV6-4; j_gene: TRBJ2-2; CDR3aa: CASSDNGGSNTGELFF; CDR3nt: TGTGCCAGCAGTGACAATGGCGGGAGTAACACCGGGGAGCTGTTTTTT
abundance: NA; d_gene: NA; v_gene: TRBV6-5; j_gene: TRBJ1-2; CDR3aa: CASSYIPFQGYGYTF; CDR3nt: TGTGCCAGCAGTTATATACCCTTCCAGGGGTATGGCTACACCTTC
abundance: NA; d_gene: TRBD1; v_gene: TRBV6-5; j_gene: TRBJ2-3; CDR3aa: CASSYSGGTGADTQYF; CDR3nt: TGTGCCAGCAGTTACTCGGGTGGGACAGGGGCAGATACGCAGTATTTT
abundance: once; d_gene: NA; v_gene: TRBV19; j_gene: TRBJ1-3; CDR3aa: CASSIGGLYGNTIYF; CDR3nt: TGTGCCAGTAGTATAGGGGGCCTCTATGGAAACACCATATATTTT
abundance: NA; d_gene: NA; v_gene: TRBV4-3; j_gene: TRBJ1-2; CDR3aa: CASSQGTGNGYGYTF; CDR3nt: TGCGCCAGCAGCCAAGGAACAGGGAACGGCTATGGCTACACCTTC
abundance: few; d_gene: NA; v_gene: TRBV29-1; j_gene: TRBJ1-1; CDR3aa: CSVERVANTEAFF; CDR3nt: TGCAGCGTTGAGCGGGTTGCGAACACTGAAGCTTTCTTT
abundance: few; d_gene: NA; v_gene: TRBV5-1; j_gene: TRBJ1-1; CDR3aa: CASSYGLGGAFF; CDR3nt: TGCGCCAGCAGCTATGGACTCGGAGGGGCTTTCTTT
abundance: NA; d_gene: TRBD1; v_gene: TRBV6-5; j_gene: TRBJ1-1; CDR3aa: CASRTTGGRAFF; CDR3nt: TGTGCCAGCAGGACGACAGGGGGCAGAGCTTTCTTT
abundance: once; d_gene: TRBD1; v_gene: TRBV5-5; j_gene: TRBJ2-3; CDR3aa: CASSFMGQGGTDTQYF; CDR3nt: TGTGCCAGCAGCTTCATGGGACAGGGAGGTACAGATACGCAGTATTTT
abundance: NA; d_gene: NA; v_gene: TRBV6-2/TRBV6-3; j_gene: TRBJ1-6; CDR3aa: CASSYPGRGGDSPLHF; CDR3nt: TGTGCCAGCAGTTACCCGGGACGGGGAGGGGATTCACCCCTCCACTTT
abundance: NA; d_gene: NA; v_gene: TRBV3-1/TRBV3-2; j_gene: TRBJ2-3; CDR3aa: CASSLAAAGTDTQYF; CDR3nt: TGTGCCAGCAGCCTAGCCGCGGCGGGCACAGATACGCAGTATTTT
abundance: NA; d_gene: NA; v_gene: TRBV6-5; j_gene: TRBJ2-7; CDR3aa: CASSQNQVTYEQYF; CDR3nt: TGTGCCAGCAGTCAAAATCAGGTTACCTACGAGCAGTACTTC
abundance: NA; d_gene: TRBD2; v_gene: TRBV10-3; j_gene: TRBJ2-7; CDR3aa: CAISGSSGGDEQYF; CDR3nt: TGTGCCATCAGTGGGTCTAGCGGGGGAGATGAGCAGTACTTC
abundance: few; d_gene: NA; v_gene: TRBV6-5; j_gene: TRBJ1-2; CDR3aa: CASTTGTLWDGYTF; CDR3nt: TGTGCCAGCACCACCGGGACATTATGGGACGGCTACACCTTC
abundance: few; d_gene: NA; v_gene: TRBV6-2/TRBV6-3; j_gene: TRBJ1-5; CDR3aa: CASSPPGNQPQHF; CDR3nt: TGTGCCAGCAGTCCCCCCGGCAATCAGCCCCAGCATTTT
abundance: NA; d_gene: TRBD1; v_gene: TRBV7-3; j_gene: TRBJ2-3; CDR3aa: CASSLDRADTQYF; CDR3nt: TGTGCCAGCAGCTTGGACAGGGCAGATACGCAGTATTTT